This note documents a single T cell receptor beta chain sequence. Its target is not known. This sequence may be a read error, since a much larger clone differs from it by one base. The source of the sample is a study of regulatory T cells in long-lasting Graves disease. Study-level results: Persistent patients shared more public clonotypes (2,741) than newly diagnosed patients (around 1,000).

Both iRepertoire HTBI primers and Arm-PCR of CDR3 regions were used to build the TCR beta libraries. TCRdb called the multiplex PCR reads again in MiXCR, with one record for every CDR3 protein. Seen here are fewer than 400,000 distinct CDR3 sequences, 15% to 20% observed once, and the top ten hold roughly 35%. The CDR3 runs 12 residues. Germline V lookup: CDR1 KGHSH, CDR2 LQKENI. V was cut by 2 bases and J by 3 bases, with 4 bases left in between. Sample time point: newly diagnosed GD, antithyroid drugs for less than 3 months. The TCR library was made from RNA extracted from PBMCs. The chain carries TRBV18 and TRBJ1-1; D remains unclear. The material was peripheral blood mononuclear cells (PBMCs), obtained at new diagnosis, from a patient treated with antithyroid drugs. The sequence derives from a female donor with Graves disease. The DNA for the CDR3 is TGTGCCAGCTCACCAGGGGACACTGAAGCTTTCTTT. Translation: CASSPGDTEAFF.